The present T cell receptor (beta chain) was sequenced within a study of T cells in Graves' hyperthyroidism and ophthalmopathy. TCR beta CDR3 regions were amplified from RNA transcripts. The study used the HTBI primer set for a first-round RT-PCR of the TCR CDR3. TCRdb fed the multiplex PCR reads into MiXCR, producing one record per CDR3 protein. The data contain over 150,000 distinct CDR3 sequences, roughly a sixth of them singletons. V was pared by 2 bases and J by 0 bases, with 19 bases of the junction left unmatched. The CDR3 covers 20 residues. Germline V CDR1 and CDR2: MRHNA, SNTAGT. This clonotype showed up many times.

The rearrangement joins TRBV6-4 to TRBJ2-7; 7 bases match TRBD1. Input material: blood. The sequence was collected from a woman aged 50 to 60 with Graves' hyperthyroidism. The CDR3 sequence: CASSDQGQWRTRFTSYEQYF. DNA of the CDR3: TGTGCCAGCAGTGACCAGGGACAGTGGAGGACAAGGTTTACCTCCTACGAGCAGTACTTC.